Sequencing of this TCR beta chain was carried out in a study of PD-L1 blockade in urothelial cancer (dated by TCRdb to 2015 to 2018). Study-wide context: Every patient began therapy in the mid-2010s and was given atezolizumab 1,200 mg intravenously every 3 weeks. The study, an exploratory multi-omic analysis, examined somatic, immune and clinical correlates of response to PD-L1 blockade with atezolizumab in urothelial cancer. About nine tenths of the roughly 29 patients were males with bladder-origin urothelial cancer, and about 65% of the roughly 30 reported a prior smoking history. TCR sequencing covered pretreatment tumor samples and matched, serially collected peripheral blood taken before and after atezolizumab treatment. A median of around 150,000 T cells and approximately 86,000 unique TCRs was obtained from blood samples, and a median clonality of around 0.08 was observed. Eight to ten patients achieved durable clinical benefit and approximately 20 did not. In the same patients who had TCR sequencing, pretreatment tumors also underwent whole exome sequencing and RNA sequencing. Durable clinical benefit was defined as progression-free survival longer than 6 months, and TCR features were also tested against progression-free and overall survival. An ECOG performance status of 0 or 1 was recorded for the patients, and 0 to 3 prior chemotherapy regimens had been received by the patients. Under 30 patients had pretreatment blood TCR-seq, some 24 had at least one posttreatment blood collection, and some 24 had tumor TCR-seq. Blood samples were analyzed at two time points: 3 weeks after treatment start (second dose) and 6 weeks after treatment start.

Each PCR received spiked-in synthetic TCR analog templates so that absolute template abundance could be estimated from read counts. The immunoSEQ assay was used to amplify TCRbeta CDR3 regions from genomic DNA with bias-controlled V and J gene primers. Rearranged TCRbeta segments were sequenced at approximately 20X coverage. Per the original workflow: Sequencing errors were corrected by clustering and CDR3s were annotated against IMGT to assign V, D and J genes. Only productive TCRbeta rearrangements were used in downstream analyses, excluding out-of-frame or stop-codon sequences. Clonality was calculated as one minus the Shannon entropy normalized by the log of the number of unique productive sequences. Fisher's exact test with Benjamini-Hochberg correction, using a cutoff of adjusted p below 0.01, was how clones that differed between time points or between blood and tumor were identified. The clones in this table, taken by TCRdb from immuneACCESS, are in-frame only. Not every clone is retained; where verified, under half of the shortfall comes from an unresolved V gene, and the cause of the rest is unknown. The V and J calls and clone size were taken over from that table, and D and trimming were inferred from the DNA. This sample is represented by about 74,000 clones; less than 90% of them were singletons. The ten largest clones add up to 4% to 5% of the sample.

The cohort comprised 25 to 35 patients with locally advanced or metastatic urothelial carcinoma treated at Memorial Sloan Kettering on a trial protocol. Peripheral blood mononuclear cells were collected pretreatment and during treatment, with between 1 and 8 total time points obtained per patient. The Qiagen DNeasy Blood extraction kit was used to purify genomic DNA from total PBMCs and from tumor samples. Collected pretreatment and during treatment, PBMCs were isolated and stored as previously described. The table lists this clone with a few counts. No antigen is known for it. Per-base quality was not reported, and no clone a single base away is much larger than it. General findings and caveats noted by the study authors: Because of the small sample size (n ≈ 30) and the many exploratory analyses performed, the results are intended to be regarded as hypothesis-generating. Greater expansion of tumor-associated TCR clones in peripheral blood 3 weeks after the start of treatment was observed in patients with durable benefit (n of about 21, p = 0.022). Improved progression-free and overall survival was found to be associated with pretreatment peripheral blood TCR clonality below the median.

The sample in question was PBMCs, obtained around atezolizumab (anti-PD-L1) treatment. The receptor comes from a man aged 70-80 years with urothelial cancer.

CDR3 loop: CASRVGGRNTGELFF. The DNA sequence is given as TGTGCCAGTAGAGTCGGTGGGAGGAACACCGGGGAGCTGTTTTTT. Recombination joined TRBV19 with TRBJ2-2; a tentative D match to TRBD2 spans 5 bases. CDR1 and CDR2 were assigned from the germline V gene (reference sequence) as LNHDA and SQIVND. V lost 6 bases and J lost 1 base; the stretch between them is 12 bases long. The CDR3 goes from the cysteine to the phenylalanine over 15 residues. Of all the DNA, just the CDR3 is kept, 45 bases in frame from base 1.